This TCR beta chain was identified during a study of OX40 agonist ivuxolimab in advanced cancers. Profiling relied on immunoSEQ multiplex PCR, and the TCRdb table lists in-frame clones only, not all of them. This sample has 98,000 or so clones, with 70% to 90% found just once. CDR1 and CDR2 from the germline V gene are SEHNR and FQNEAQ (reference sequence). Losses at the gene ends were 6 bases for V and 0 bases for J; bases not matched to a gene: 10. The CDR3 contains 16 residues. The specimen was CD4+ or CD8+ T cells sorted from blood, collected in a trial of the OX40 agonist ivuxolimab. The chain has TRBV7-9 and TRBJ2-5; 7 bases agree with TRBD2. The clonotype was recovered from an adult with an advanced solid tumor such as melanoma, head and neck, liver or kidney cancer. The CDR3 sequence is CASSTGGLLYQETQYF. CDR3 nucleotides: TGTGCCAGCAGTACCGGGGGACTATTGTACCAAGAGACCCAGTACTTC.